These 21 T cell receptor beta chains originate from one sample sequenced in a study of vaccination and CD4 T cells after COVID-19 (dated by TCRdb to 2022 to 2024). The library was obtained by PCR. The sequencer listed for this sample is Illumina iSeq 100. At the Johns Hopkins FTIC core, DNA from the cultured CD4+ T cells underwent TCR sequencing with the Oncomine TCR Beta short-read assay. Using fastp at Q25 and MiXCR, TCRdb reprocessed the public reads and kept productive beta chains. CDR3 protein sequences are deduplicated, and each keeps its most common genes and DNA. This sample lists fewer than 25,000 distinct CDR3 sequences; 35% to 45% were detected once. Of the sample, less than 20% is held by the ten largest clones. Their antigen targets remain unknown. The sample's treatment or condition label, in plain terms: roughly ten-day PBMC culture with coronavirus spike peptide pools or control peptides (ViraFEST assay).

The specimen was CD4+ T cells from blood, cultured in vitro, collected before SARS-CoV-2 vaccination. The receptor source for this set is a human donor who received a COVID-19 vaccine.

The gene calls are TRBV4-2 and TRBJ1-3; 8 nucleotides agree with TRBD1. Losses at the gene ends were 0 bases for V and 0 bases for J; bases not matched to a gene: 7. Per the germline V gene, CDR1 is LGHNA and CDR2 is YNFKEQ. The CDR3 sequence is 18 residues long. CDR3 coding DNA: TGTGCCAGCAGCCAAGACTCCGGACAGGGCCTCTCTGGAAACACCATATATTTT. Translation gives CASSQDSGQGLSGNTIYF.

In its sample, this clonotype was seen a few times. This chain links TRBV7-9 with TRBJ2-5; 7 bases line up with TRBD2. Germline trimming cut 5 bases from V and 9 bases from J; bases unmatched to any gene: 6. In germline, CDR1 is SEHNR, CDR2 FQNEAQ (reference sequence). This CDR3 has 12 residues. CDR3 sequence reads: CASSTGLVAQYF. The CDR3 nucleotides read TGTGCCAGCAGCACCGGACTAGTGGCCCAGTACTTC.

The chain uses TRBV24-1 and TRBJ1-5, with D tentatively TRBD1 (6 bases). V lost 7 bases, J lost 5 bases, and 14 bases lay in between. Germline-derived CDR1 and CDR2 are KGHDR and SFDVKD. The CDR3 covers 14 residues. The CDR3 DNA follows: TGTGCCACCAGCGAGACGGACAGCCATCAGCCCCAGCATTTT. Protein: CATSETDSHQPQHF.

The J gene is TRBJ2-2, the V gene TRBV5-1; 10 bases map to TRBD1. The trim removed 5 bases at V and 6 bases at J, leaving 7 bases unmatched. This CDR3 has 15 residues. Looked up from germline, CDR1 is SGHRS and CDR2 is YFSETQ. For the CDR3, the DNA is TGCGCCAGCAGAGCCGGGACAGGGGAGGCCGGGGAGCTGTTTTTT. Protein product: CASRAGTGEAGELFF.

This clonotype has a handful of counts. The genes are TRBV6-1 and TRBJ1-1; 10 nucleotides align to TRBD1. The V gene's germline CDR1 is MNHNS and CDR2 SASEGT. J lost 4 bases, V lost 4 bases, and 6 bases had no gene match. This CDR3 spans 15 amino acids. CDR3 nucleotide sequence: TGTGCCAGCAGTGCCTCGGGACAGGGGTTCACTGAAGCTTTCTTT. Translated, it gives CASSASGQGFTEAFF.

A single count supports this clonotype. With a much larger clone just one base away, this may be a read error. The chain is built from TRBV20-1 and TRBJ1-4; a possible D gene is TRBD1 (6 bases). The germline V gene has CDR1 DFQATT and CDR2 SNEGSKA (reference sequence). This CDR3 contains 17 residues. In DNA form, the CDR3 reads TGCAGTGCTAGAGAGGGGGCGGCTGGATTCGCTAATGAAAAACTGTCTTTT. Translating it yields CSAREGAAGFANEKLSF.

CDR3 DNA: TGTGCCAGCAGCACCGGTCAGGGGAACTCTGGAAACACCATATATTTT. This encodes CASSTGQGNSGNTIYF. The V gene is TRBV7-2, the J gene TRBJ1-3; perhaps TRBD1 as D (6 bases). Deletions cut 5 bases from V and 0 bases from J, with 14 bases between. CDR3 length: 16 amino acids. Germline V CDR1 and CDR2: SGHTA, FQGNSA.

The gene calls are TRBV19 and TRBJ1-5, with D possibly being TRBD1 (6 bases). The V gene lost 4 bases and the J gene lost 1 base, with 20 bases spanning the gap. Germline-derived CDR1 and CDR2 are LNHDA and SQIVND (reference sequence). CDR3 length: 18 amino acids. As DNA, the CDR3 is TGTGCCAGTAGTACGACTTTCTTGACAGGTAGCAGCAATCAGCCCCAGCATTTT. It is translated as CASSTTFLTGSSNQPQHF.

The chain recombines TRBV20-1 with TRBJ2-5, with TRBD1 as a possible D gene (6 bases). The CDR3 runs 12 residues. CDR1 and CDR2 (germline): DFQATT, SNEGSKA (reference sequence). V lost 4 bases to trimming and J lost 5 bases, with 11 bases between them. The CDR3 spells CSAIKGEETQYF. The DNA of the CDR3 is TGCAGTGCTATCAAGGGGGAGGAGACCCAGTACTTC.

V is TRBV30 and J is TRBJ1-1, with D perhaps matching TRBD1 (6 bases). Germline CDR1 GTSNPN, CDR2 SVGIG (reference sequence). The CDR3 spans 17 residues. Trimming took 3 bases from V and 0 from J, leaving 20 bases between them. CDR3 sequence: CAWSVDRTSFMNTEAFF. CDR3 coding DNA: TGTGCCTGGAGCGTGGACAGAACATCATTCATGAACACTGAAGCTTTCTTT.

The genes are TRBV20-1 and TRBJ1-1; perhaps TRBD1 as D (5 bases). CDR3 length: 14 amino acids. Germline V lookup: CDR1 DFQATT, CDR2 SNEGSKA (reference sequence). V lost 2 bases to trimming and J lost 4 bases, with 14 bases between them. This CDR3 reads CSARRGGWATEAFF. In nucleotides, the CDR3 is TGCAGTGCTAGAAGGGGAGGGTGGGCCACTGAAGCTTTCTTT.

This clonotype was counted a few times. The chain carries TRBV27 and TRBJ1-2; 8 positions agree with TRBD1. CDR1 is MNHEY and CDR2 is SMNVEV in the germline V gene (reference sequence). The CDR3 sequence is 17 residues long. V lost 5 bases to trimming and J lost 3 bases; unmatched junction nucleotides: 14. CDR3 protein: CASSPQLDRVIDYGYTF. The CDR3 DNA is TGTGCCAGCAGTCCCCAATTGGACAGGGTGATAGACTATGGCTACACCTTC.

The chain joins TRBV11-3 to TRBJ2-2; possible D gene TRBD1, 6 bases. The CDR3 loop spans 14 amino acids. V was cut by 2 bases and J by 4 bases, with 8 bases left in between. Per the germline V gene, CDR1 is SGHNT and CDR2 is YENEEA. This chain's CDR3 is CASSLQGTTGELFF. Written as DNA, the CDR3 is TGTGCCAGCAGCTTACAGGGGACCACCGGGGAGCTGTTTTTT.

This clonotype was found a few times. The chain employs TRBV30 and TRBJ1-1, with D possibly being TRBD1 (6 bases). The CDR3 contains 15 residues. The ends were cut back, 3 bases at V and 5 bases at J, with 19 bases in the middle. Per germline, CDR1 GTSNPN and CDR2 SVGIG (reference sequence). The CDR3 sequence is CAWRDLRGAGTEAFF. The CDR3 DNA sequence: TGTGCCTGGAGGGATCTCCGGGGGGCGGGTACTGAAGCTTTCTTT.

There are a few counts of this clonotype. The chain recombines TRBV7-3 with TRBJ1-1; D gene ambiguous. Trimming removed 6 bases from V and 4 bases from J, with 12 bases in between. Germline V gene data show CDR1 as SGHTA and CDR2 as FQGTGA. The length of the CDR3 is 13 residues. The CDR3, as DNA: TGTGCCAGCAGTCGTAAGTTTGGCACTGAAGCTTTCTTT. Translated: CASSRKFGTEAFF.

The chain has TRBV5-4 and TRBJ1-3; no reliable D call. The CDR3 totals 15 residues. Germline V gene data show CDR1 as SGHNT and CDR2 as YYREEE (reference sequence). V was trimmed by 0 bases and J by 0 bases, leaving 7 bases between them. The CDR3 region has the DNA TGTGCCAGCAGCTTGGGGGGTAGCTCTGGAAACACCATATATTTT. Translating it yields CASSLGGSSGNTIYF.

This clonotype showed up just a few times. The chain links TRBV7-9 to TRBJ2-5; no reliable D call. The CDR3 totals 13 residues. With 3 bases removed from V and 2 bases from J, the gap between germline ends came to 7 bases. Germline lookup yields CDR1 SEHNR and CDR2 FQNEAQ (reference sequence). The DNA of the CDR3 is TGTGCCAGCAGCTTGGCAGAACAAGAGACCCAGTACTTC. This codes for CASSLAEQETQYF.

This clonotype was observed a few times. The chain is built from TRBV21-1 and TRBJ1-2; the table names TRBD1, a call not compared with the DNA. TRBV21-1 is a listed pseudogene. The CDR3 covers 15 residues. The CDR3 region is CASSREDSPNYGYTF. The CDR3 DNA sequence: TGTGCCAGCAGCAGAGAAGACAGCCCCAACTATGGCTACACCTTC.

V is TRBV7-6 and J is TRBJ2-3; D gene ambiguous. With 2 bases removed from V and 1 base from J, the gap between germline ends came to 10 bases. Germline V CDR1 and CDR2: SGHVS, FNYEAQ. The CDR3 loop spans 15 amino acids. In DNA, the CDR3 is TGTGCCAGCAGCTTACGGGCTATGGGCACAGATACGCAGTATTTT. This translates into CASSLRAMGTDTQYF.

In this sample, this clonotype turned up a few times. This chain joins TRBV12-3 or TRBV12-4 and TRBJ2-1, with TRBD2 identical over 14 bases. CDR3 length equals 18 residues. J lost 0 bases, V lost 6 bases, and 7 bases had no gene match. In DNA form, the CDR3 reads TGTGCCAGCAGCCCGACTAGCGGGGGGGTCCTCTCCTACAATGAGCAGTTCTTC. It specifies CASSPTSGGVLSYNEQFF.

This clonotype was seen more than once but under ten times. The rearrangement uses TRBV19 and TRBJ1-2; no firm D call. The germline CDR1 and CDR2 sequences are LNHDA and SQIVND (reference sequence). Trimming left V 6 bases short and J 8 bases short, with 13 bases between. This CDR3 contains 12 residues. The CDR3: CASSRIASGYTF. In nucleotides, the CDR3 is TGTGCCAGTAGCCGAATCGCCTCGGGCTACACCTTC.